Each of the 17 T cell receptor beta chains below was sequenced from the same sample in a study of cytomegalovirus exposure and HLA in healthy donors. Researchers ran the PCR with 60 Vbeta and 13 Jbeta primers. Profiled with immunoSEQ multiplex PCR; TCRdb holds only in-frame clones, not every one. The sample lists about 190,000 clones; over 80% were seen once. The sequenced material came from PBMCs. These receptors were collected from a man younger than 40 in good health and CMV-seronegative.

The chain carries TRBV28 and TRBJ1-4; TRBD1 aligns across 8 bases. This CDR3 is 14 amino acids long. The germline V gene has CDR1 MDHEN and CDR2 SYDVKM. Trimming took 4 bases from V and 8 from J; bases not matched to a gene: 6. DNA of the CDR3: TGTGCCAGCAGTTCGACAGGGGTATGGGAAAAACTGTTTTTT. Protein sequence: CASSSTGVWEKLFF.

This sequence joins TRBV6-5 and TRBJ1-6; 7 positions agree with TRBD1. Per germline, CDR1 MNHEY and CDR2 SVGAGI. The CDR3 has 14 residues. The V segment lost 8 bases and the J segment 6 bases; nucleotides outside the gene matches: 7. CDR3 loop: CASGNRGPNSPLHF. CDR3 in DNA: TGTGCCAGCGGGAACAGGGGCCCTAATTCACCCCTCCACTTT.

This clone was seen only a few times. The rearrangement joins TRBV4-1 to TRBJ1-5, with a weak D call TRBD1 (6 bases). The V gene's germline CDR1 is MGHRA and CDR2 YSYEKL. V was clipped by 4 bases and J by 7 bases, with 14 bases between them. The CDR3 is 14 residues long. DNA of the CDR3: TGCGCCAGCAGCCGAGAGGGGGGACGACAGCCCCAGCATTTT. Residues: CASSREGGRQPQHF.

The J gene is TRBJ1-1, the V gene TRBV19; TRBD1 agrees at 9 bases. Germline V gene sequence: CDR1 LNHDA, CDR2 SQIVND (reference sequence). V trimming: 0 bases; J trimming: 3 bases; junction bases outside the gene matches: 2. CDR3 length: 15 residues. Here the CDR3 reads CASSIDGQGYTEAFF. Here the CDR3 DNA reads TGTGCCAGTAGTATAGACGGACAGGGGTACACTGAAGCTTTCTTT.

The rearrangement uses TRBV7-2 and TRBJ1-5; no clear D. Germline values: CDR1 SGHTA, CDR2 FQGNSA. The CDR3 extends over 13 amino acids. V shed 1 base and J shed 3 bases, with 4 bases lying between them. This CDR3 is CASSLDYNQPQHF. The CDR3 DNA sequence: TGTGCCAGCAGCTTAGACTACAATCAGCCCCAGCATTTT.

The chain links TRBV19 to TRBJ1-4; D gene unclear. V lost 5 bases and J lost 5, with 15 bases in between. Germline CDR1 and CDR2: LNHDA and SQIVND (reference sequence). CDR3 size: 15 residues. CDR3 nucleotides: TGTGCCAGTAGTCCATGGACGGACTTAAATGAAAAACTGTTTTTT. It codes for CASSPWTDLNEKLFF.

The genes are TRBV5-6 and TRBJ1-2, with 10 bases matching TRBD1. The germline gives CDR1 SGHDT, CDR2 YYEEEE. With 4 bases clipped from V and 4 bases from J, the junction kept 10 bases outside the gene matches. CDR3 length: 16 amino acids. CDR3 sequence: CASSPQGTGERYGYTF. The CDR3 DNA reads as TGTGCCAGCAGCCCACAAGGGACAGGGGAACGCTATGGCTACACCTTC.

The chain employs TRBV7-9 and TRBJ2-5, with 9 bases identical to TRBD2. Trimming cost V 1 base and J 3 bases; bases outside gene matches: 9. This CDR3 is built from 17 residues. CDR1 is SEHNR, CDR2 FQNEAQ, per germline (reference sequence). This chain's CDR3 is CASSLGSGGGMEETQYF. The CDR3 DNA reads as TGTGCCAGCAGCTTAGGTAGCGGGGGCGGGATGGAAGAGACCCAGTACTTC.

This chain uses TRBV2 with TRBJ2-1; D possibly corresponds to TRBD2 (5 bases). CDR1 is SNHLY and CDR2 is FYNNEI in the germline V gene. The CDR3 contains 13 residues. V lost 0 bases and J 8 bases, leaving 8 bases between the germline ends. The DNA of the CDR3 is TGTGCCAGCAGTGAAGCGCTGAGGGATGAGCAGTTCTTC. This codes for CASSEALRDEQFF.

A note on this clone: Germline is not matched at one junction end, which may reflect a read error. The genes are TRBV7-9 and TRBJ2-3; 7 nucleotides line up with TRBD1. CDR3 length equals 15 residues. Germline assignment: CDR1 SEHNR and CDR2 FQNEAQ (reference sequence). The CDR3 coding sequence is TGTTCCAGCAGCCAAGGACAGGTTCTTACAGATACGCAGTATTTT. It yields the protein CSSSQGQVLTDTQYF.

Concerning this clone: The junction departs from the called germline gene at one end, perhaps through a read error. The chain has TRBV7-7 and TRBJ2-5; 11 bases are shared with TRBD1. Germline assignment: CDR1 SSHAT and CDR2 FNYEAQ (reference sequence). CDR3 length equals 19 residues. The CDR3 region has the DNA TGTGCTAGCAGCCCGAGCGAGGACAGGGGGCGCGTGATTCAAGAGACCCAGTACTTC. Translation gives CASSPSEDRGRVIQETQYF.

This chain's CDR3 is CASNAELTFGEQYF. The CDR3 coding sequence is TGTGCCAGCAACGCCGAACTTACCTTCGGCGAGCAGTACTTC. The V and J genes are TRBV7-9 and TRBJ2-7; D unresolved. From germline, CDR1 is SEHNR and CDR2 FQNEAQ (reference sequence). This CDR3 contains 14 residues. V was pared by 7 bases and J by 6 bases, with 19 bases between.

V gene TRBV27 combines with J gene TRBJ1-6, with D unresolved. Germline V gene lookup returns CDR1 MNHEY and CDR2 SMNVEV (reference sequence). There are 13 residues in the CDR3. V shed 4 bases and J shed 14 bases, with 15 bases lying between them. The CDR3 loop is CASSSAAPLTLHF. CDR3 sequence (DNA): TGTGCCAGCAGTTCCGCGGCGCCGCTCACCCTCCACTTT.

This chain uses TRBV9 with TRBJ1-2; possible D gene TRBD1, 5 bases. V was cut by 3 bases and J by 3 bases, with 9 bases left in between. Germline-derived CDR1 and CDR2 are SGDLS and YYNGEE. The CDR3 is 13 residues long. CDR3 DNA sequence: TGTGCCAGCAGCGCCAGGGTGGACTATGGCTACACCTTC. It specifies CASSARVDYGYTF.

This clone was detected only a few times. The chain joins TRBV6-5 to TRBJ2-1; maybe TRBD2 (5 bases). Per the germline V gene, CDR1 is MNHEY and CDR2 is SVGAGI. V lost 6 bases and J 1 base, leaving 7 bases between the germline ends. The CDR3 is 13 residues long. This chain's CDR3 is CASSPGSYNEQFF. The CDR3 DNA reads TGTGCCAGCAGCCCGGGATCCTACAATGAGCAGTTCTTC.

This chain links TRBV19 with TRBJ2-7; 11 bases agree with TRBD1. Germline V CDR1 and CDR2: LNHDA, SQIVND (reference sequence). The CDR3 loop spans 15 amino acids. The ends lost 6 bases at V and 3 bases at J; junction bases unmatched: 7. The CDR3 sequence: CASSSGTGGVYEQYF. The DNA for the CDR3 is TGTGCCAGTAGCAGTGGGACAGGGGGGGTCTACGAGCAGTACTTC.

The chain employs TRBV30 and TRBJ2-2; TRBD2 might be the D (6 bases). Germline CDR1 reads GTSNPN; CDR2 reads SVGIG (reference sequence). Trimming shortened V by 6 bases and J by 1 base, and 15 bases separated the two germline ends. The CDR3 contains 15 residues. The CDR3 is CACREGSGNTGELFF. The CDR3 nucleotides read TGTGCCTGCAGAGAGGGTAGCGGGAACACCGGGGAGCTGTTTTTT. The variable domain in full, completed from reference TRBV30 and TRBJ2-2, reads SQTIHQWPATLVQPVGSPLSLECTVEGTSNPNLYWYRQAAGRGLQLLFYSVGIGQISSEVPQNLSASRPQDRQFILSSKKLLLSDSGFYLCACREGSGNTGELFFGEGSRLTVL.